A single sample gave rise to the 21 T cell receptor beta chains below, sequenced in a study of T cell responses to AZD1222 COVID-19 vaccine. Libraries were prepared by immunoSEQ multiplex PCR; TCRdb keeps only in-frame clonotypes and omits some of them. The sample contains 95,000 to 100,000 clones, 86% of which appear only once. The sample in question was peripheral blood, obtained on day 0 of AZD1222 vaccination. The receptors were gathered from an adult in good health.

The chain carries TRBV27 and TRBJ2-7; tentative D call: TRBD2 (5 bases). The CDR3 is 18 residues long. Germline CDR1 is MNHEY and CDR2 is SMNVEV (reference sequence). V was shortened by 2 bases and J by 0 bases, with 20 bases between the two germline ends. CDR3 amino acids: CASSLGSYTGNPSYEQYF. DNA for the CDR3: TGTGCCAGCAGTTTAGGCTCTTACACCGGGAACCCCTCCTACGAGCAGTACTTC.

This chain uses TRBV9 with TRBJ2-1; 7 bases align to TRBD1. The CDR3 loop spans 15 amino acids. The V segment lost 3 bases and the J segment 4 bases; nucleotides outside the gene matches: 7. CDR1 and CDR2 from the germline V gene are SGDLS and YYNGEE. This CDR3 is CASSATGVLYNEQFF. The CDR3 DNA sequence: TGTGCCAGCAGCGCTACAGGGGTCCTATACAATGAGCAGTTCTTC.

A few counts support this clone. The chain uses TRBV6-5 and TRBJ1-2; no clear D gene. The germline V gene encodes CDR1 MNHEY and CDR2 SVGAGI. This CDR3 has 13 residues. With 5 bases removed from V and 4 bases from J, the gap between germline ends came to 11 bases. As DNA, the CDR3 is TGTGCCAGCAGTAGGGCGATAGCCTATGGCTACACCTTC. Amino acids: CASSRAIAYGYTF.

This chain connects TRBV5-4 to TRBJ1-1; D is unresolved. CDR1 is SGHNT and CDR2 is YYREEE in the germline V gene (reference sequence). CDR3 length equals 14 residues. The V gene lost 4 bases and the J gene lost 3 bases, with 13 bases spanning the gap. The CDR3 reads CASSRDLQDTEAFF. In DNA form, the CDR3 reads TGTGCCAGCAGCCGGGATCTTCAGGACACTGAAGCTTTCTTT.

The V and J genes are TRBV7-3 and TRBJ2-1; TRBD2 might be the D (6 bases). V was trimmed by 2 bases and J by 10 bases, leaving 15 bases between them. The CDR3 is 14 amino acids. The germline V gene encodes CDR1 SGHTA and CDR2 FQGTGA. The CDR3 sequence: CASSLGVLRGEQFF. CDR3 coding DNA: TGTGCCAGCAGCTTAGGAGTTCTCCGGGGGGAGCAGTTCTTC.

The CDR3 sequence: CASGRGRYGYTF. The CDR3 nucleotides are TGCGCCAGCGGTAGAGGGAGATATGGCTACACCTTC. This chain links TRBV10-1 with TRBJ1-2, with unresolved D. V lost 8 bases and J lost 5, with 12 bases in between. The CDR3 runs 12 residues. The germline gives CDR1 WNHNN, CDR2 SYGVQD (reference sequence).

This sequence joins TRBV5-1 and TRBJ2-1; 11 bases map to TRBD2. With V trimmed by 0 bases and J by 6 bases, 2 bases remained unmatched. Germline V lookup: CDR1 SGHRS, CDR2 YFSETQ. The CDR3 is 15 amino acids. The CDR3 spells CASSLASGRTNEQFF. The CDR3 nucleotides are TGCGCCAGCAGCTTGGCTAGCGGGAGGACCAATGAGCAGTTCTTC.

The rearrangement uses TRBV19 and TRBJ2-5; 7 nucleotides line up with TRBD1. Germline V CDR1 and CDR2: LNHDA, SQIVND (reference sequence). This CDR3 is built from 12 residues. Here the CDR3 reads CRGGQYQETQYF. The CDR3, as DNA: TGTCGTGGGGGACAGTACCAAGAGACCCAGTACTTC.

The chain recombines TRBV28 with TRBJ1-3; possibly TRBD1 for D (5 bases). Germline V gene sequence: CDR1 MDHEN, CDR2 SYDVKM. This CDR3 spans 13 amino acids. CDR3 DNA: TGTACGACAGCATCAGCAATGAGAAACACCATATATTTT. It translates to CTTASAMRNTIYF.

This rearrangement joins TRBV28 to TRBJ1-2, with 7 bases identical to TRBD1. Germline lookup yields CDR1 MDHEN and CDR2 SYDVKM. Losses at the gene ends were 6 bases for V and 4 bases for J; bases not matched to a gene: 14. The CDR3 extends over 16 amino acids. CDR3 bases: TGTGCCAGCAGCACACCGGGACAGCGAACAATCTATGGCTACACCTTC. Encoded protein: CASSTPGQRTIYGYTF.

The rearrangement uses TRBV15 and TRBJ1-4; tentatively, D is TRBD1 (5 bases). Trimming pared 6 bases from V and 0 bases from J, leaving 8 bases between. The germline V gene encodes CDR1 LNHNV and CDR2 YYDKDF (reference sequence). The CDR3 extends over 14 amino acids. In DNA form, the CDR3 reads TGTGCCACCAGGGGGGGGGCAACTAATGAAAAACTGTTTTTT. It specifies CATRGGATNEKLFF.

The chain links TRBV28 to TRBJ1-4, with 10 bases identical to TRBD1. V dropped 3 bases and J dropped 7; count of bases not matched to a gene: 8. The CDR3 is made up of 16 amino acids. The germline CDR1 and CDR2 sequences are MDHEN and SYDVKM. CDR3 sequence reads: CASSLRFGTGAEKLFF. In DNA, the CDR3 is TGTGCCAGCAGTTTGCGTTTCGGGACAGGGGCTGAAAAACTGTTTTTT.

The chain links TRBV18 to TRBJ2-2, with 9 positions matching TRBD2. The length of the CDR3 is 15 residues. Germline trimming cut 2 bases from V and 6 bases from J; bases unmatched to any gene: 4. Germline CDR1 KGHSH, CDR2 LQKENI. The chain's CDR3 is CASSPGAGGSGELFF. In DNA form, the CDR3 reads TGTGCCAGCTCACCAGGAGCGGGAGGTTCCGGGGAGCTGTTTTTT.

The chain uses TRBV12-3 or TRBV12-4 and TRBJ1-2; D gene uncertain. The CDR3 has 13 amino acids. Trimming removed 5 bases from V and 5 bases from J, with 12 bases in between. CDR3 region: CASSPDGWYGYTF. As DNA, the CDR3 is TGTGCCAGCAGTCCGGACGGATGGTATGGCTACACCTTC.

This clone was detected only once. This sequence joins TRBV29-1 and TRBJ1-1; 7 nucleotides line up with TRBD1. Germline values: CDR1 SQVTM, CDR2 ANQGSEA. The trim removed 7 bases at V and 0 bases at J, leaving 5 bases unmatched. The CDR3 runs to 13 residues. This CDR3 is CSGDRAMNTEAFF. The CDR3 region has the DNA TGCAGCGGGGACAGAGCAATGAACACTGAAGCTTTCTTT.

The chain employs TRBV7-2 and TRBJ1-1; D call uncertain. Trimming removed 5 bases at V and 1 base at J, with 11 bases between. This CDR3 region has 14 residues. The V gene's germline CDR1 is SGHTA and CDR2 FQGNSA. CDR3 nucleotide sequence: TGTGCCAGCAGCGTACAGAAAGGGAACACTGAAGCTTTCTTT. As protein: CASSVQKGNTEAFF. Full variable domain (missing parts from reference TRBV7-2 and TRBJ1-1): GAGVSQSPSNKVTEKGKDVELRCDPISGHTALYWYRQSLGQGLEFLIYFQGNSAPDKSGLPSDRFSAERTGGSVSTLTIQRTQQEDSAVYLCASSVQKGNTEAFFGQGTRLTVV.

V is TRBV5-4 and J is TRBJ1-2; 8 bases line up with TRBD1. Per germline, CDR1 SGHNT and CDR2 YYREEE (reference sequence). Trimming took 4 bases from V and 2 from J; bases not matched to a gene: 13. The CDR3 is 17 amino acids. This chain's CDR3 is CASSQSGDRGVNYGYTF. The CDR3, as DNA: TGTGCCAGCAGCCAAAGCGGAGACAGGGGAGTCAACTATGGCTACACCTTC.

V is TRBV19 and J is TRBJ2-5, with D hard to call. CDR1 LNHDA and CDR2 SQIVND come from the germline V gene (reference sequence). The V end lost 4 bases, the J end lost 1 base, and 16 bases lay between the germline ends. The CDR3 has 16 amino acids. The CDR3: CASSKYPDRSQETQYF. The CDR3 nucleotides read TGTGCCAGTAGTAAGTACCCGGACCGAAGCCAAGAGACCCAGTACTTC.

The chain has TRBV2 and TRBJ2-4, with a tentative D call TRBD2 (6 bases). Looked up from germline, CDR1 is SNHLY and CDR2 is FYNNEI. V was shortened by 4 bases and J by 0 bases, with 10 bases between the two germline ends. The CDR3 contains 15 residues. CDR3 amino acids: CASSGWGLAKNIQYF. CDR3 in DNA: TGTGCCAGCAGTGGTTGGGGACTAGCCAAAAACATTCAGTACTTC.

This sequence joins TRBV28 and TRBJ1-1; D gene uncertain. This CDR3 region has 11 residues. CDR1 MDHEN and CDR2 SYDVKM come from the germline V gene. V was trimmed by 4 bases and J by 4 bases, leaving 4 bases between them. CDR3 in DNA: TGTGCCAGCAGTTCTCCCACTGAAGCTTTCTTT. Protein: CASSSPTEAFF.

The chain uses TRBV28 and TRBJ1-1, with 7 positions matching TRBD1. The germline CDR1 and CDR2 sequences are MDHEN and SYDVKM. The CDR3 is 15 amino acids. Unmatched junction bases numbered 7, after V lost 5 bases and J lost 1 base. Here the CDR3 reads CASSPRWDRNTEAFF. The CDR3 bases are TGTGCCAGCAGTCCCCGGTGGGACAGGAACACTGAAGCTTTCTTT.